Each of the 21 T cell receptor beta chains below was sequenced from the same sample in a study of cytomegalovirus exposure and HLA in healthy donors. A multiplex PCR was run with 60 Vbeta primers and 13 Jbeta primers. Assay used: immunoSEQ multiplex PCR; TCRdb lists only in-frame clones, some missing. The data contain approximately 170,000 clones, around 85% of them singletons. The sequencing sample was made of PBMCs. These receptors came from a boy aged 2 to 10 in good health and CMV-seronegative.

The rearrangement links TRBV2 to TRBJ2-2, with TRBD2 matching over 13 bases. The CDR3 has 15 residues. V trimming: 7 bases; J trimming: 5 bases; junction bases outside the gene matches: 4. The V gene's germline CDR1 is SNHLY and CDR2 FYNNEI. CDR3 DNA: TGTGCCAGCAACCCACTAGCGGGAGGGACCGGGGAGCTGTTTTTT. This gives the protein CASNPLAGGTGELFF.

The J gene is TRBJ1-2, the V gene TRBV18; tentative D call: TRBD1 (5 bases). The CDR3 contains 17 residues. Trimming removed 6 bases at V and 6 bases at J, with 26 bases between. Germline CDR1 reads KGHSH; CDR2 reads LQKENI. The DNA of the CDR3 is TGTGCCAGCTCTACGGGGGGACTCAGTCCAAGTCTTCATGGCTACACCTTC. Amino acids: CASSTGGLSPSLHGYTF.

V is TRBV7-9 and J is TRBJ2-1; 14 positions agree with TRBD2. The germline CDR1 and CDR2 sequences are SEHNR and FQNEAQ (reference sequence). This CDR3 has 16 amino acids. Trimming removed 5 bases from V and 14 bases from J; junction bases left unmatched: 14. The CDR3 loop is CASSLTGTSGRNFEFF. The CDR3 nucleotides read TGTGCCAGCAGCCTAACCGGGACTAGCGGGAGAAATTTTGAGTTCTTC.

The chain has TRBV19 and TRBJ1-5, with 7 bases identical to TRBD1. Germline V CDR1 and CDR2: LNHDA, SQIVND (reference sequence). V shed 5 bases and J 7 bases; nucleotides not matched to a gene: 11. CDR3 length: 15 residues. CDR3 region: CASSSGTASRQPQHF. As DNA, the CDR3 is TGTGCCAGTAGTTCCGGGACAGCCTCCAGGCAGCCCCAGCATTTT.

V is TRBV29-1 and J is TRBJ2-7; unclear D gene. From germline, CDR1 is SQVTM and CDR2 ANQGSEA. CDR3 length: 13 amino acids. Trimming took off 1 base at V and 0 bases at J, with 7 bases between the two ends. CDR3 amino acids: CSVEGSSSYEQYF. As DNA, the CDR3 is TGCAGCGTTGAAGGGAGTAGCTCCTACGAGCAGTACTTC.

The chain recombines TRBV7-2 with TRBJ2-7; D possibly corresponds to TRBD1 (5 bases). The CDR3 contains 13 residues. CDR1 and CDR2 (germline): SGHTA, FQGNSA. Trimming pared 3 bases from V and 3 bases from J, leaving 9 bases between. CDR3: CASSFDQGYEQYV. The CDR3 coding sequence is TGTGCCAGCAGCTTCGATCAGGGCTACGAGCAGTACGTC.

The chain recombines TRBV5-6 with TRBJ1-1; weak D call: TRBD1 (5 bases). Trimming left V 0 bases short and J 3 bases short, with 18 bases between. The germline V gene has CDR1 SGHDT and CDR2 YYEEEE. The CDR3 sequence is 17 residues long. CDR3 sequence (DNA): TGTGCCAGCAGCTTGGCGCCGGGACGGAGCGGGGACACTGAAGCTTTCTTT. This translates into CASSLAPGRSGDTEAFF.

The chain combines TRBV27 with TRBJ2-5; D possibly corresponds to TRBD2 (6 bases). With the DNA end fitting TRBJ2-7 better, the J assignment may be wrong. The CDR3 runs to 14 residues. Germline-derived CDR1 and CDR2 are MNHEY and SMNVEV (reference sequence). The CDR3 is CASAGTFQTYEQYF. CDR3 nucleotide sequence: TGTGCCAGCGCCGGGACTTTCCAAACCTACGAGCAGTACTTC.

This chain joins TRBV4-1 and TRBJ2-2; perhaps TRBD1 as D (5 bases). This CDR3 comprises 14 residues. Germline V gene sequence: CDR1 MGHRA, CDR2 YSYEKL. V was pared by 5 bases and J by 2 bases, with 9 bases between. The CDR3 region is CASSLTENTGELFF. The DNA for the CDR3 is TGCGCCAGCAGCTTGACAGAAAACACCGGGGAGCTGTTTTTT.

V and J are TRBV6-5 and TRBJ2-7, with D tentatively TRBD2 (6 bases). V gave up 3 bases and J gave up 1 base, with 7 bases separating them. Germline CDR1 reads MNHEY; CDR2 reads SVGAGI. The CDR3 contains 13 residues. Here the CDR3 reads CASSYGGSYEQYF. Here the CDR3 DNA reads TGTGCCAGCAGTTATGGAGGGTCCTACGAGCAGTACTTC.

In its sample, this clone was seen once. The genes are TRBV18 and TRBJ2-3; a possible D gene is TRBD2 (6 bases). Per germline, CDR1 KGHSH and CDR2 LQKENI. The CDR3 runs 13 residues. The V and J ends lost 3 bases and 4 bases respectively, with 8 bases between them. CDR3 coding DNA: TGTGCCAGCTCACCGGGGGGAGCAGATACGCAGTATTTT. Encoded protein: CASSPGGADTQYF.

The table lists this clone with a count of one. The chain joins TRBV20-1 to TRBJ2-1, with D possibly TRBD1 on 5 matching bases. V was clipped by 1 base and J by 9 bases, with 7 bases between them. Germline assignment: CDR1 DFQATT and CDR2 SNEGSKA (reference sequence). This CDR3 spans 11 amino acids. CDR3 nucleotide sequence: TGCAGTGCTAGAGGTAGGGGTGAGCAGTTCTTC. Translated: CSARGRGEQFF.

The chain combines TRBV5-1 with TRBJ2-7, with 11 bases lining up with TRBD2. With 0 bases clipped from V and 6 bases from J, the junction kept 11 bases outside the gene matches. Per germline, CDR1 SGHRS and CDR2 YFSETQ. CDR3 length: 17 amino acids. CDR3 DNA sequence: TGCGCCAGCAGCTTGGGTCTAGCGGGAGGTCCGACCGGCGAGCAGTACTTC. Its translation: CASSLGLAGGPTGEQYF. Based on the CDR3 plus reference TRBV5-1 and TRBJ2-7, the full variable domain is KAGVTQTPRYLIKTRGQQVTLSCSPISGHRSVSWYQQTPGQGLQFLFEYFSETQRNKGNFPGRFSGRQFSNSRSEMNVSTLELGDSALYLCASSLGLAGGPTGEQYFGPGTRLTVT.

V is TRBV5-4 and J is TRBJ2-7; 10 bases map to TRBD1. The CDR3 totals 14 residues. In germline, CDR1 is SGHNT, CDR2 YYREEE (reference sequence). Unmatched junction bases numbered 5, after V lost 4 bases and J lost 4 bases. CDR3 DNA: TGTGCCAGCAGCGGCCGGGACAGGGGTTACGAGCAGTACTTC. Amino acids: CASSGRDRGYEQYF. The variable domain in full, with the rest retrieved from reference TRBV5-4 and TRBJ2-7, is ETGVTQSPTHLIKTRGQQVTLRCSSQSGHNTVSWYQQALGQGPQFIFQYYREEENGRGNFPPRFSGLQFPNYSSELNVNALELDDSALYLCASSGRDRGYEQYFGPGTRLTVT.

This chain uses TRBV27 with TRBJ1-5, with 8 bases fitting TRBD1. Germline V gives CDR1 MNHEY, CDR2 SMNVEV (reference sequence). The CDR3 runs 16 residues. V was clipped by 6 bases and J by 2 bases; unmatched bases: 9. In nucleotides, the CDR3 is TGTGCCAGCAGGCAGGACAGGGCGGGGGGCAATCAGCCCCAGCATTTT. Its translation is CASRQDRAGGNQPQHF.

This sequence joins TRBV7-2 and TRBJ1-2, with D perhaps matching TRBD1 (5 bases). Per the germline V gene, CDR1 is SGHTA and CDR2 is FQGNSA. This CDR3 is built from 14 residues. V was shortened by 0 bases and J by 4 bases, with 9 bases between the two germline ends. The CDR3 nucleotides are TGTGCCAGCAGCTTAGCAAGGGGAAGCTATGGCTACACCTTC. This codes for CASSLARGSYGYTF. The full variable domain, with the rest looked up from reference TRBV7-2 and TRBJ1-2, is GAGVSQSPSNKVTEKGKDVELRCDPISGHTALYWYRQSLGQGLEFLIYFQGNSAPDKSGLPSDRFSAERTGGSVSTLTIQRTQQEDSAVYLCASSLARGSYGYTFGSGTRLTVV.

This chain links TRBV7-7 with TRBJ2-5, with unresolved D. In germline, CDR1 is SSHAT, CDR2 FNYEAQ (reference sequence). Trimming took off 1 base at V and 4 bases at J, with 4 bases between the two ends. CDR3 length equals 12 residues. CDR3 nucleotides: TGTGCCAGCAGCTTAGTATTAGAGACCCAGTACTTC. Protein: CASSLVLETQYF.

The chain couples TRBV13 to TRBJ2-3; TRBD2 matches at 7 bases. Germline CDR1 PRHDT, CDR2 FYEKMQ (reference sequence). The junction had 16 bases not matched to a gene; V was cut back by 1 base and J by 3 bases. The CDR3 sequence is 19 residues long. The CDR3 coding sequence is TGTGCCAGCAGCTTAGTTCCCGGAGGTCGGGGGGAAATTACAGATACGCAGTATTTT. Translating it yields CASSLVPGGRGEITDTQYF.

With respect to this clone: The same CDR3 arises from other DNA sequences in this sample as well. This sequence joins TRBV29-1 and TRBJ1-2; no firm D call. V was shortened by 0 bases and J by 5 bases, with 4 bases between the two germline ends. The germline V gene has CDR1 SQVTM and CDR2 ANQGSEA. The CDR3 runs to 11 residues. CDR3 loop: CSVEDRYGYTF. DNA of the CDR3: TGCAGCGTTGAAGACAGGTATGGCTACACCTTC.

V is TRBV10-3 and J is TRBJ2-3; D is uncertain. Trimming took 6 bases from V and 2 from J, leaving 3 bases between them. The germline gives CDR1 ENHRY, CDR2 SYGVKD. The CDR3 is made up of 11 amino acids. The CDR3 reads CAIRLTDTQYF. The CDR3 DNA reads TGTGCCATCAGACTCACAGATACGCAGTATTTT.

CDR3 coding DNA: TGCGCCAGCAGCTTTGGACAGGGGTGGCAAGAGACCCAGTACTTC. Amino acids: CASSFGQGWQETQYF. The chain recombines TRBV5-1 with TRBJ2-5, with 9 bases aligning to TRBD1. The CDR3 runs to 15 residues. Germline V CDR1 and CDR2: SGHRS, YFSETQ. The trim removed 2 bases at V and 2 bases at J, leaving 4 bases unmatched. Combining the CDR3 with reference TRBV5-1 and TRBJ2-5 gives the whole variable domain KAGVTQTPRYLIKTRGQQVTLSCSPISGHRSVSWYQQTPGQGLQFLFEYFSETQRNKGNFPGRFSGRQFSNSRSEMNVSTLELGDSALYLCASSFGQGWQETQYFGPGTRLLVL.